The source of this TCR beta chain is a study of prognosis after radiotherapy for stage I lung cancer. Looking at the study overall: Over 11 patients presented with newly diagnosed primary stage I lung tumors, and several carried oligometastatic NSCLC following surgical resection of the primary tumor.

This clonotype was seen many times. Between the trimmed V and J ends, which lost 6 bases and 5 bases, there was a span of 16 bases. The CDR3 totals 15 residues. From genomic DNA, TCR beta CDR3 was amplified by two-round multiplex PCR. Primers were specific to each TRBV and TRBJ gene in first-round PCR. TCRdb re-called the multiplex PCR reads with MiXCR, one entry per CDR3 protein. Of approximately 25,000 distinct CDR3 sequences listed, around 46% were seen once; the top ten hold about 16%. V gene TRBV12-3 or TRBV12-4 combines with J gene TRBJ1-4; D possibly corresponds to TRBD1 (5 bases). This sequence was found in a donor at least 50 years old with non-small cell lung cancer. The sequencing used PBMCs, collected before or after stereotactic body radiation therapy (not recorded which). This CDR3 reads CASSDPGRMNEKLFF. The CDR3 nucleotides read TGTGCCAGCAGCGATCCGGGACGGATGAATGAAAAACTGTTTTTT.